The 27 T cell receptor beta chains below come from one sample, sequenced in a study of blood T cells in healthy people across ages. Together with a sample-barcoded 5' primer, a J-beta primer mix was included in a second PCR lasting roughly 7 to 11 cycles. MiXCR was run by TCRdb on the 5' RACE reads, yielding one entry per CDR3 protein. Of approximately 800,000 distinct CDR3 sequences listed, about 55% are singletons. The sequenced material came from blood. The receptors shown here come from a man older than 75 in good health.

The chain employs TRBV21-1 and TRBJ2-3; TRBD2, the D gene given by the table, was not confirmed from the DNA. TRBV21-1 is noted as a pseudogene. This CDR3 is built from 16 residues. CDR3 bases: TGTGCCAGCAGCACCGACCCGGGAGGGGGTACAGATACGCAGTATTTT. Its translation: CASSTDPGGGTDTQYF.

This clonotype has more than one count but fewer than ten. V usage is TRBV7-2 and J usage is TRBJ2-7; TRBD1 matches at 8 bases. V dropped 5 bases and J dropped 6; count of bases not matched to a gene: 6. Germline V gene sequence: CDR1 SGHTA, CDR2 FQGNSA. This CDR3 spans 13 amino acids. The CDR3 coding sequence is TGTGCCAGCAGCAGACAGGGGATGGGCGAGCAGTACTTC. Amino acid sequence: CASSRQGMGEQYF.

The chain links TRBV27 to TRBJ2-7, with D perhaps TRBD2 (5 bases). This CDR3 contains 16 residues. The germline V gene has CDR1 MNHEY and CDR2 SMNVEV (reference sequence). Trimming removed 0 bases at V and 0 bases at J, with 12 bases between. Here the CDR3 reads CASSLSRSGTSYEQYF. The CDR3 coding sequence is TGTGCCAGCAGTTTATCCCGGAGCGGAACCTCCTACGAGCAGTACTTC.

This chain links TRBV20-1 with TRBJ2-4, with 10 bases that match TRBD1. The trim removed 5 bases at V and 12 bases at J, leaving 7 bases unmatched. The CDR3 has 12 amino acids. The V gene's germline CDR1 is DFQATT and CDR2 SNEGSKA (reference sequence). The CDR3: CSAFRDRGPQYF. The CDR3 region has the DNA TGCAGTGCTTTCCGGGACAGGGGCCCTCAGTACTTC.

The J gene is TRBJ2-3, the V gene TRBV12-3 or TRBV12-4; 9 bases align to TRBD2. With V trimmed by 6 bases and J by 14 bases, 15 bases remained unmatched. The CDR3 has 14 residues. The chain's CDR3 is CASSQTSGLGDAYF. In DNA form, the CDR3 reads TGTGCCAGCAGCCAGACTAGCGGCCTCGGAGACGCGTATTTT.

V usage is TRBV12-3 or TRBV12-4 and J usage is TRBJ2-7; 7 bases are a match to TRBD1. The V gene end was trimmed by 4 bases and the J gene end by 2 bases; junction bases not matched to a gene: 5. This CDR3 has 14 residues. The CDR3 coding sequence is TGTGCCAGCAGTTCCCGGGGACAGACCTACGAGCAGTACTTC. This sequence encodes CASSSRGQTYEQYF.

This clonotype was observed a few times. V and J are TRBV9 and TRBJ2-4, with a tentative D call TRBD2 (6 bases). The assigned J gene may be wrong: the sequence end matches TRBJ2-7 better. The CDR3 covers 13 residues. Germline V gene sequence: CDR1 SGDLS, CDR2 YYNGEE. The DNA of the CDR3 is TGTGCCAGCAGCCCAGCGGGTACATACGAGCAGTACTTC. It is translated as CASSPAGTYEQYF.

V is TRBV7-2 and J is TRBJ2-3, with 14 bases fitting TRBD2. Germline-derived CDR1 and CDR2 are SGHTA and FQGNSA. Germline trimming cut 5 bases from V and 2 bases from J; bases unmatched to any gene: 6. The CDR3 runs to 17 residues. The CDR3 here is CASSNGLAGGTTDTQYF. The CDR3 DNA follows: TGTGCCAGCAGCAACGGACTAGCGGGAGGCACCACAGATACGCAGTATTTT.

This clonotype was counted a few times. V usage is TRBV11-2 and J usage is TRBJ1-2; 7 nucleotides agree with TRBD1. V trimming: 2 bases; J trimming: 2 bases; junction bases outside the gene matches: 5. The CDR3 has 15 amino acids. Germline V gene data show CDR1 as SGHAT and CDR2 as FQNNGV. The CDR3 DNA reads TGTGCCAGCAGCTTACACAGGGGAGGAAACTATGGCTACACCTTC. Translating gives CASSLHRGGNYGYTF. Drawing the rest from reference TRBV11-2 and TRBJ1-2, the complete variable domain is EAGVAQSPRYKIIEKRQSVAFWCNPISGHATLYWYQQILGQGPKLLIQFQNNGVVDDSQLPKDRFSAERLKGVDSTLKIQPAKLEDSAVYLCASSLHRGGNYGYTFGSGTRLTVV.

The gene calls are TRBV15 and TRBJ2-4, with D tentatively TRBD1 (7 bases). CDR1 is LNHNV, CDR2 YYDKDF, per germline (reference sequence). Trimming removed 5 bases from V and 1 base from J, with 15 bases in between. This CDR3 region has 16 residues. The CDR3 here is CATSAGTVLAKNIQYF. Here the CDR3 DNA reads TGTGCCACCAGCGCGGGGACAGTTTTGGCCAAAAACATTCAGTACTTC.

The chain couples TRBV5-5 to TRBJ1-2, with 7 bases fitting TRBD1. This CDR3 has 14 amino acids. Germline assignment: CDR1 SGHKS and CDR2 YYEKEE (reference sequence). Trimming cost V 2 bases and J 6 bases; bases outside gene matches: 7. For the CDR3, the DNA is TGTGCCAGCAGCTTCATCGACAGGGTTGATGGCTACACCTTC. This encodes CASSFIDRVDGYTF.

This chain uses TRBV3-1 with TRBJ2-5, with 12 bases identical to TRBD2. The junction had 5 bases not matched to a gene; V was cut back by 1 base and J by 11 bases. The CDR3 spans 14 residues. Germline CDR1 and CDR2: LGHDT and YNNKEL (reference sequence). CDR3 residues: CASSQGTSGTLQYF. CDR3 nucleotide sequence: TGTGCCAGCAGCCAAGGGACTAGCGGGACTCTGCAGTACTTC.

The genes are TRBV28 and TRBJ1-2, with TRBD1 matching over 8 bases. This CDR3 region has 12 residues. CDR1 is MDHEN, CDR2 SYDVKM, per germline. V trimming: 10 bases; J trimming: 6 bases; junction bases outside the gene matches: 7. The CDR3: CAKISGGNGYTF. Here the CDR3 DNA reads TGTGCCAAGATTTCAGGGGGCAATGGCTACACCTTC.

This CDR3 is CATSRDITYEQYF. The CDR3 DNA reads TGTGCCACCAGCAGAGATATTACCTACGAGCAGTACTTC. This chain connects TRBV15 to TRBJ2-7; D unclear. V lost 0 bases and J lost 2, with 5 bases in between. This CDR3 is 13 amino acids long. The germline CDR1 and CDR2 sequences are LNHNV and YYDKDF (reference sequence).

The chain carries TRBV12-3 or TRBV12-4 and TRBJ2-6; D is ambiguous. The CDR3 has 16 amino acids. Trimming took off 6 bases at V and 1 base at J, with 13 bases between the two ends. CDR3 bases: TGTGCCAGCAGGCTGGGTCCCGGTTCTGGGGCCAACGTCCTGACTTTC. It codes for CASRLGPGSGANVLTF.

This sequence joins TRBV6-6 and TRBJ2-4, with 7 bases matching TRBD2. This CDR3 contains 14 residues. In germline, CDR1 is MNHNY, CDR2 SVGAGI (reference sequence). V was pared by 10 bases and J by 1 base, with 7 bases of the junction left unmatched. The CDR3 DNA is TGTGCCACGGCGGGAGAGAAGGCCAAAAACATTCAGTACTTC. Protein product: CATAGEKAKNIQYF.

The genes are TRBV20-1 and TRBJ2-1, with D unclear. The V gene lost 3 bases and the J gene lost 10 bases, with 13 bases spanning the gap. The CDR3 contains 12 residues. The V gene's germline CDR1 is DFQATT and CDR2 SNEGSKA (reference sequence). CDR3 region: CSASGPAEEQFF. CDR3 sequence (DNA): TGCAGTGCTAGTGGCCCGGCGGAGGAGCAGTTCTTC.

The chain uses TRBV7-8 and TRBJ2-5; D not certain. Trimming took off 1 base at V and 11 bases at J, with 14 bases between the two ends. Germline V gene sequence: CDR1 SGHVS, CDR2 FQNEAQ. This CDR3 region has 13 residues. CDR3 sequence reads: CASSLVTATEQYF. DNA of the CDR3: TGTGCCAGCAGCTTAGTTACTGCTACGGAGCAGTACTTC.

About this clonotype itself: A much larger clone differs by one base, so this may be a read error. This chain links TRBV29-1 with TRBJ2-1, with D uncertain. The better agreement between TRBJ2-7 and the DNA end casts doubt on the J call. The germline V gene encodes CDR1 SQVTM and CDR2 ANQGSEA. This CDR3 comprises 13 residues. The CDR3 coding sequence is TGCAGCGTTCTAACGGTGTCCTACAATGAGCAGTACTTC. Its translation is CSVLTVSYNEQYF.

The chain carries TRBV7-9 and TRBJ2-1; D remains ambiguous. V was trimmed by 5 bases and J by 7 bases, leaving 21 bases between them. This CDR3 is 16 amino acids long. The germline V gene encodes CDR1 SEHNR and CDR2 FQNEAQ (reference sequence). The CDR3 bases are TGTGCCAGCAGCCCCCCTTTTCGGACCCCTGGGAATGAGCAGTTCTTC. This gives the protein CASSPPFRTPGNEQFF.

This clonotype occurred once. The chain recombines TRBV7-3 with TRBJ1-1, with D possibly being TRBD1 (6 bases). The CDR3 length is 13 residues. The V end lost 5 bases, the J end lost 4 bases, and 11 bases lay between the germline ends. Looked up from germline, CDR1 is SGHTA and CDR2 is FQGTGA. CDR3 in DNA: TGTGCCAGCAGCCGGGGGCGGGGCACTGAAGCTTTCTTT. Translating it yields CASSRGRGTEAFF.

This chain uses TRBV28 with TRBJ2-5, with D hard to call. Judging by the DNA end, TRBJ2-7 fits better; the J call may be wrong. Germline assignment: CDR1 MDHEN and CDR2 SYDVKM. CDR3 length: 12 amino acids. CDR3 loop: CASSLFGDEQYF. The CDR3 nucleotides are TGTGCCAGCAGTTTATTTGGTGACGAGCAGTACTTC.

The rearrangement joins TRBV4-1 to TRBJ2-2; D remains unclear. Trimming left V 2 bases short and J 7 bases short, with 11 bases between. Germline lookup yields CDR1 MGHRA and CDR2 YSYEKL. This CDR3 comprises 14 residues. The CDR3 protein is CASSQPHLYGELFF. In nucleotides, the CDR3 is TGCGCCAGCAGCCAACCTCACCTGTACGGGGAGCTGTTTTTT.

The V and J genes are TRBV20-1 and TRBJ1-4; 9 bases are shared with TRBD1. The V segment lost 0 bases and the J segment 3 bases; nucleotides outside the gene matches: 8. The CDR3 loop spans 17 amino acids. Germline V gives CDR1 DFQATT, CDR2 SNEGSKA (reference sequence). CDR3 DNA sequence: TGCAGTGCTAGAGAAGGACAGGGGATTTTCCCTAATGAAAAACTGTTTTTT. It translates to CSAREGQGIFPNEKLFF.

The rearrangement joins TRBV5-1 to TRBJ2-4, with 9 bases that match TRBD2. Gene TRBJ2-7 matches the end of the DNA better, so the J call may be wrong. CDR3 length: 16 residues. Germline V gives CDR1 SGHRS, CDR2 YFSETQ. CDR3 loop: CASSLDGGLASHEQYF. CDR3 bases: TGCGCCAGCAGCTTGGATGGCGGACTAGCGAGCCACGAGCAGTACTTC.

The chain joins TRBV7-8 to TRBJ2-7; D possibly corresponds to TRBD1 (6 bases). The J call may be incorrect, as the DNA end agrees better with TRBJ2-5. Germline V gene data show CDR1 as SGHVS and CDR2 as FQNEAQ. There are 16 residues in the CDR3. CDR3 protein: CASSVSGTFTGETQYF. CDR3 DNA sequence: TGTGCCAGCAGCGTGTCCGGGACGTTCACAGGGGAGACCCAGTACTTC.

The chain combines TRBV20-1 with TRBJ2-7; D might be TRBD1 or TRBD2, each matching 5 bases. CDR1 is DFQATT, CDR2 SNEGSKA, per germline (reference sequence). This CDR3 region has 16 residues. V was trimmed by 5 bases and J by 0 bases, leaving 20 bases between them. CDR3 amino acids: CSARPGPWTGSYEQYF. In DNA form, the CDR3 reads TGCAGTGCTCGGCCGGGACCGTGGACGGGCTCCTACGAGCAGTACTTC.